Below are 30 T cell receptor beta chains sequenced from a single sample in a study of low-dose radiotherapy and immunotherapy resistance in tumors. Time point meaning: before trial treatment. TRAV and TRBV primers primed cDNA for both TCRalpha and TCRbeta. TCRs underwent around 18 PCR cycles of amplification with a constant-region primer and V-primer adapter. From the reads, TCRdb called clonotypes with MiXCR, one entry per CDR3 protein. The sample lists around 83,000 distinct CDR3 sequences; approximately 17% were seen once. Here the sequenced sample was PBMCs, taken before treatment. The receptor source for this set is a male donor with prostate cancer.

Note on this clonotype: A read error likely explains this, since a far larger clone differs by one base. This chain joins TRBV13 and TRBJ2-1; 7 bases align to TRBD2. This CDR3 is 18 amino acids long. The V gene's germline CDR1 is PRHDT and CDR2 FYEKMQ (reference sequence). With V trimmed by 6 bases and J by 7 bases, 21 bases remained unmatched. The CDR3 loop is CASSEGIVGREKVNEQFF. In DNA form, the CDR3 reads TGTGCCAGCAGTGAAGGAATCGTGGGGCGGGAGAAAGTAAATGAGCAGTTCTTC.

There are many counts of this clonotype. This CDR3 reads CASSKRDSEQHF. The CDR3 nucleotides read TGTGCCAGTAGTAAGCGGGACAGCGAGCAACATTTT. The chain joins TRBV19 to TRBJ1-5; TRBD1 aligns across 7 bases. Germline lookup yields CDR1 LNHDA and CDR2 SQIVND (reference sequence). The trim removed 4 bases at V and 16 bases at J, leaving 10 bases unmatched. This CDR3 is built from 12 residues.

This clonotype was seen at least ten times. The chain employs TRBV12-5 and TRBJ2-1; no clear D gene. CDR1 and CDR2 from the germline V gene are LGHNT and FRNRAP. The CDR3 has 14 residues. V dropped 1 base and J dropped 5 bases, with 9 bases sitting between them. The CDR3 DNA reads as TGTGCTAGTGGTTTGGCAGCGAACCACAATGAGCAGTTCTTC. This codes for CASGLAANHNEQFF.

The V call is TRBV20-1, the J call TRBJ1-1; 10 bases are a match to TRBD1. The CDR3 consists of 15 residues. CDR1 and CDR2 from the germline V gene are DFQATT and SNEGSKA (reference sequence). Trimming took 5 bases from V and 1 from J; bases not matched to a gene: 7. The CDR3, as DNA: TGCAGTGCTGGCCGGGACAGGGGAGGGAACACTGAAGCTTTCTTT. Amino acids: CSAGRDRGGNTEAFF.

The table lists this clonotype with many counts. The V gene is TRBV14, the J gene TRBJ1-6, with D possibly matching TRBD1 (6 bases). Germline CDR1 is SGHDN and CDR2 is FVKESK. The ends were cut back, 2 bases at V and 5 bases at J, with 13 bases in the middle. CDR3 size: 16 residues. The CDR3 loop reads CASSQIQGTNNSPLHF. DNA of the CDR3: TGTGCCAGCAGCCAAATACAGGGAACCAATAATTCACCCCTCCACTTT.

This clonotype was picked up many times. The rearrangement uses TRBV2 and TRBJ2-7, with no clear D. With 6 bases removed from V and 1 base from J, the gap between germline ends came to 16 bases. CDR1 is SNHLY, CDR2 FYNNEI, per germline. The CDR3 has 15 amino acids. This CDR3 reads CASRNSTFLSYEQYF. The CDR3 DNA reads as TGTGCCAGCAGGAACAGCACGTTCCTATCCTACGAGCAGTACTTC.

The sample holds many counts of this clonotype. The genes are TRBV5-5 and TRBJ1-1, with no clear D. Germline CDR1 SGHKS, CDR2 YYEKEE (reference sequence). Trimming took off 3 bases at V and 7 bases at J, with 13 bases between the two ends. The CDR3 covers 13 residues. The CDR3 DNA reads as TGTGCCAGCAGCTGGGGTAGGACCGGTGAAGCTTTCTTT. Protein: CASSWGRTGEAFF. The whole variable domain, remainder taken from reference TRBV5-5 and TRBJ1-1, is DAGVTQSPTHLIKTRGQQVTLRCSPISGHKSVSWYQQVLGQGPQFIFQYYEKEERGRGNFPDRFSARQFPNYSSELNVNALLLGDSALYLCASSWGRTGEAFFGQGTRLTVV.

This clonotype was detected only a few times. The V call is TRBV5-4, the J call TRBJ2-5; TRBD1 aligns across 8 bases. The V gene's germline CDR1 is SGHNT and CDR2 YYREEE (reference sequence). The trim removed 5 bases at V and 3 bases at J, leaving 6 bases unmatched. The CDR3 has 14 amino acids. In DNA, the CDR3 is TGTGCCAGCAGGGCAGAGACAGGGGAAGAGACCCAGTACTTC. Amino acids: CASRAETGEETQYF.

Regarding this clonotype: A much larger clone sits a single nucleotide away, making a read error possible. CDR3 coding DNA: TGCAGTGCTAGCGTCAGGACAGGGGGGTTCCACGAGCAGTTCTTC. This encodes CSASVRTGGFHEQFF. The V gene is TRBV20-1, the J gene TRBJ2-1; TRBD1 agrees at 10 bases. V lost 3 bases, J lost 10 bases, and 12 bases stayed unmatched. CDR3 length: 15 residues. CDR1 is DFQATT, CDR2 SNEGSKA, per germline (reference sequence).

This clonotype was observed at least ten times. DNA of the CDR3: TGTGCCAGCAGCTTAGGTGGGACGGTGAACACTGAAGCTTTCTTT. Its protein product is CASSLGGTVNTEAFF. The rearrangement joins TRBV7-2 to TRBJ1-1; tentative D call: TRBD1 (5 bases). Trimming removed 1 base from V and 0 bases from J, with 9 bases in between. Germline CDR1 is SGHTA and CDR2 is FQGNSA. This CDR3 has 15 amino acids.

This clonotype was observed many times. The chain carries TRBV20-1 and TRBJ2-5; maybe TRBD2 (7 bases). Trimming cost V 5 bases and J 2 bases, with 12 bases left between them. The CDR3 is 13 amino acids. Germline assignment: CDR1 DFQATT and CDR2 SNEGSKA (reference sequence). The CDR3: CSALGGGQETQYF. The CDR3 DNA follows: TGCAGTGCTCTAGGGGGGGGACAAGAGACCCAGTACTTC.

Comment on this clonotype: This may be a read error: a much more frequent sequence differs by one nucleotide. The rearrangement joins TRBV19 to TRBJ2-3; 7 nucleotides match TRBD1. Germline-derived CDR1 and CDR2 are LNHDA and SQIVND (reference sequence). V gave up 6 bases and J gave up 10 bases; unmatched junction bases: 16. This CDR3 has 15 amino acids. In DNA form, the CDR3 reads TGTGCCAGTAGACCCCGACAGGGTAATTCTTGGGCGCAGTATTTT. This sequence encodes CASRPRQGNSWAQYF.

This clonotype was detected many times. V is TRBV7-8 and J is TRBJ1-6; D call uncertain. Germline lookup yields CDR1 SGHVS and CDR2 FQNEAQ. Trimming cost V 6 bases and J 3 bases, with 6 bases left between them. The CDR3 totals 13 residues. CDR3 nucleotides: TGTGCCAGCAGTATAAACTATAATTCACCCCTCCACTTT. It encodes CASSINYNSPLHF.

With regard to this clonotype: A far larger clone is only one base removed, so a read error is likely. The chain has TRBV5-5 and TRBJ1-2; D is uncertain. The germline V and J ends were trimmed by 0 bases and 2 bases, with 5 bases remaining between them. This CDR3 contains 13 residues. CDR1 SGHKS and CDR2 YYEKEE come from the germline V gene (reference sequence). The CDR3 loop reads CASSLDINYGYTF. The DNA of the CDR3 is TGTGCCAGCAGCTTGGACATAAACTATGGCTACACCTTC. Together with reference TRBV5-5 and TRBJ1-2, the CDR3 gives the full variable domain: DAGVTQSPTHLIKTRGQQVTLRCSPISGHKSVSWYQQVLGQGPQFIFQYYEKEERGRGNFPDRFSARQFPNYSSELNVNALLLGDSALYLCASSLDINYGYTFGSGTRLTVV.

In this sample, this clonotype turned up many times. J is TRBJ2-1 and V is TRBV19; 12 bases align to TRBD2. Per germline, CDR1 LNHDA and CDR2 SQIVND (reference sequence). Trimming removed 6 bases from V and 10 bases from J; junction bases left unmatched: 10. CDR3 length: 15 amino acids. The CDR3 reads CASSRGLAGPVEQFF. The DNA of the CDR3 is TGTGCCAGTAGCCGCGGACTAGCGGGGCCGGTGGAGCAGTTCTTC. Looking up the rest from reference TRBV19 and TRBJ2-1 gives the full variable domain: DGGITQSPKYLFRKEGQNVTLSCEQNLNHDAMYWYRQDPGQGLRLIYYSQIVNDFQKGDIAEGYSVSREKKESFPLTVTSAQKNPTAFYLCASSRGLAGPVEQFFGPGTRLTVL.

This clonotype has a count of ten or more. CDR3 DNA sequence: TGTGCCAGCAGCACCCACTTGGGGGACACTGAAGCTTTCTTT. Amino acids: CASSTHLGDTEAFF. This chain links TRBV7-2 with TRBJ1-1, with D perhaps matching TRBD1 (5 bases). The ends were cut back, 5 bases at V and 3 bases at J, with 13 bases in the middle. Germline V gene data show CDR1 as SGHTA and CDR2 as FQGNSA. The CDR3 loop spans 14 amino acids. The variable domain in full, with the rest retrieved from reference TRBV7-2 and TRBJ1-1, is GAGVSQSPSNKVTEKGKDVELRCDPISGHTALYWYRQSLGQGLEFLIYFQGNSAPDKSGLPSDRFSAERTGGSVSTLTIQRTQQEDSAVYLCASSTHLGDTEAFFGQGTRLTVV.

This clonotype came up many times. This rearrangement joins TRBV12-3 or TRBV12-4 to TRBJ2-7; 8 nucleotides align to TRBD1. This CDR3 has 14 amino acids. The V and J ends lost 2 bases and 2 bases, in that order; junction bases with no gene match: 2. The CDR3 protein is CASSLTGGTYEQYF. The DNA for the CDR3 is TGTGCCAGCAGTTTAACAGGGGGGACCTACGAGCAGTACTTC.

This clonotype was seen repeatedly, ten times or more. V usage is TRBV5-1 and J usage is TRBJ2-6; D remains unclear. The CDR3 totals 14 residues. Trimming shortened V by 4 bases and J by 0 bases, and 5 bases separated the two germline ends. Per germline, CDR1 SGHRS and CDR2 YFSETQ. This CDR3 reads CASSESSGANVLTF. The CDR3 DNA is TGCGCCAGCAGCGAGAGCTCTGGGGCCAACGTCCTGACTTTC.

This clonotype was seen at least ten times. The chain is built from TRBV4-2 and TRBJ2-3, with D possibly being TRBD1 (6 bases). Trimming pared 4 bases from V and 5 bases from J, leaving 16 bases between. Per the germline V gene, CDR1 is LGHNA and CDR2 is YNFKEQ. CDR3 size: 15 residues. This chain's CDR3 is CASSLGLGAGDTQYF. The DNA of the CDR3 is TGTGCCAGCAGCCTCGGATTGGGGGCCGGAGATACGCAGTATTTT.

This clonotype came up many times. This sequence joins TRBV7-9 and TRBJ1-2, with TRBD1 matching 7 bases. After removal of 8 bases from V and 7 bases from J, the junction contained 13 bases not matched to a gene. Per the germline V gene, CDR1 is SEHNR and CDR2 is FQNEAQ (reference sequence). This CDR3 region has 14 residues. Here the CDR3 reads CASPGAQGDSGYTF. The DNA of the CDR3 is TGTGCCAGCCCGGGCGCCCAGGGGGATTCTGGCTACACCTTC.

This clonotype has at least ten counts. The chain recombines TRBV4-2 with TRBJ2-2, with 8 bases matching TRBD1. V shed 3 bases and J 6 bases; nucleotides not matched to a gene: 9. CDR1 is LGHNA and CDR2 is YNFKEQ in the germline V gene. This CDR3 spans 16 amino acids. CDR3 sequence: CASSQSTGGRAGELFF. The CDR3, as DNA: TGTGCCAGCAGCCAGAGTACAGGGGGTCGTGCCGGGGAGCTGTTTTTT.

V gene TRBV18 combines with J gene TRBJ1-3; TRBD1 matches at 8 bases. Per the germline V gene, CDR1 is KGHSH and CDR2 is LQKENI. This CDR3 region has 15 residues. J gave up 5 bases and V 4 bases, and 7 bases lay outside the gene matches. CDR3 sequence reads: CASSLVPGGRNTIYF. In nucleotides, the CDR3 is TGTGCCAGCTCACTAGTGCCAGGGGGCAGAAACACCATATATTTT.

This clonotype was detected many times. The chain combines TRBV4-1 with TRBJ2-3; 9 bases align to TRBD2. Germline V lookup: CDR1 MGHRA, CDR2 YSYEKL. The CDR3 totals 16 residues. Trimming cost V 1 base and J 2 bases; bases outside gene matches: 4. CDR3 DNA: TGCGCCAGCAGCCAAGTTGCGGGAGGGCTCACAGATACGCAGTATTTT. It yields the protein CASSQVAGGLTDTQYF.

The sample holds many counts of this clonotype. This sequence joins TRBV7-2 and TRBJ2-1, with 10 nucleotides matching TRBD2. CDR1 and CDR2 (germline): SGHTA, FQGNSA. This CDR3 contains 17 residues. V trimming: 2 bases; J trimming: 5 bases; junction bases outside the gene matches: 9. CDR3 nucleotide sequence: TGTGCCAGCAGCTTAAGTGTCCTAGCGGGGGCCCACAATGAGCAGTTCTTC. It codes for CASSLSVLAGAHNEQFF.

This clonotype was seen many times. DNA for the CDR3: TGTGCCAGCAGTTACACTCCGGGACAGGGGTGGTACGAGCAGTACTTC. Translating gives CASSYTPGQGWYEQYF. V is TRBV6-1 and J is TRBJ2-7, with 10 bases lining up with TRBD1. This CDR3 is 16 amino acids long. With V trimmed by 5 bases and J by 4 bases, 11 bases remained unmatched. Germline V gene lookup returns CDR1 MNHNS and CDR2 SASEGT.

This chain joins TRBV7-9 and TRBJ2-7, with a weak D call TRBD1 (5 bases). Deletions cut 6 bases from V and 3 bases from J, with 21 bases between. CDR1 is SEHNR and CDR2 is FQNEAQ in the germline V gene (reference sequence). The CDR3 runs 16 residues. The CDR3 loop reads CASSPSMGQGNYEQYF. CDR3 DNA: TGTGCCAGCAGTCCCTCAATGGGGCAGGGAAACTACGAGCAGTACTTC.

Remarks on this clonotype: This sequence is one base from a far larger clone and is likely a read error. V gene TRBV27 combines with J gene TRBJ2-1; D might be TRBD2 (6 bases). The germline CDR1 and CDR2 sequences are MNHEY and SMNVEV (reference sequence). The CDR3 covers 16 residues. DNA of the CDR3: TGTGCCAGCAGTTTTGAGTTTGCGGGATCCTACAATGAGCAGATCTTC. Encoded protein: CASSFEFAGSYNEQIF.

This clonotype was seen repeatedly, ten times or more. The chain is built from TRBV5-6 and TRBJ2-7, with 7 nucleotides matching TRBD1. The J segment lost 4 bases and the V segment lost 2 bases, leaving 6 bases of the junction unmatched. The germline gives CDR1 SGHDT, CDR2 YYEEEE. The CDR3 is 14 residues long. As DNA, the CDR3 is TGTGCCAGCAGCTTTGGGACAGCAGTTTACGAGCAGTACTTC. Translating it yields CASSFGTAVYEQYF.

This clonotype was found many times. The chain combines TRBV29-1 with TRBJ2-4; TRBD2 agrees at 7 bases. CDR1 is SQVTM and CDR2 is ANQGSEA in the germline V gene. Losses at the gene ends were 1 base for V and 6 bases for J; bases not matched to a gene: 3. The CDR3 has 13 residues. The CDR3 spells CSVEAGGGNIQYF. CDR3 coding DNA: TGCAGCGTTGAAGCGGGAGGTGGAAACATTCAGTACTTC.

There are many counts of this clonotype. The J gene is TRBJ2-3, the V gene TRBV27; D is uncertain. V gave up 2 bases and J gave up 0 bases, with 9 bases separating them. The CDR3 loop spans 15 amino acids. Germline V gene sequence: CDR1 MNHEY, CDR2 SMNVEV (reference sequence). DNA of the CDR3: TGTGCCAGCAGTTTAACAAACCCTAGCACAGATACGCAGTATTTT. It translates to CASSLTNPSTDTQYF.